This record covers a single T cell receptor beta chain. The antigen remains undetermined. Time point meaning: week 47, end of study. The content of each vaccine dose was 300 ug of mutant IDH1 20-mer peptide, and topical imiquimod accompanied it. Method: immunoSEQ multiplex PCR; TCRdb's copy keeps in-frame clones and lacks some. The sample carries around 30,000 clones, roughly 84% recorded once. Germline lookup yields CDR1 LNHDA and CDR2 SQIVND (reference sequence). V lost 7 bases to trimming and J lost 4 bases, with 17 bases between them. The CDR3 runs to 15 residues. The data were obtained in a study of a mutant IDH1 vaccine in newly diagnosed glioma. Study background: Following radiotherapy alone, or alongside temozolomide cycles, vaccination was started after an interval of 4-6 weeks. General study results and limits: The authors found pseudoprogression apparently unrelated to changes in top peripheral T cell clonotypes.

The sequenced sample was PBMCs, obtained from a glioma patient whose treatment included an IDH1 peptide vaccine. V is TRBV19 and J is TRBJ1-5, with D perhaps matching TRBD1 (5 bases). The sequence was collected from a man aged 25 to 45 with glioma. The CDR3 coding sequence is TGTGCCAGTACCCTGAGTTGGGGGGTGAATCAGCCCCAGCATTTT. This encodes CASTLSWGVNQPQHF.